This record concerns one T cell receptor beta chain sequence. The PCR used 60 Vbeta and 13 Jbeta primers. The assay was immunoSEQ multiplex PCR, and TCRdb's table has in-frame clones only and misses some. The table has 100,000 to 150,000 clones, around three quarters seen once; the top ten hold 1.2%. The CDR3 loop spans 14 amino acids. V was cut by 1 base and J by 2 bases, with 7 bases left in between. Germline lookup yields CDR1 SGHKS and CDR2 YYEKEE (reference sequence). The data stem from a study of cytomegalovirus exposure and HLA in healthy donors. Sequencing was carried out using PBMCs. The sequence was obtained from a female donor in good health and CMV-seronegative. The V call is TRBV5-5, the J call TRBJ2-1; a possible D gene is TRBD1 (6 bases). DNA for the CDR3: TGTGCCAGCAGCTTGAGGGACACCTACAATGAGCAGTTCTTC. Amino acids: CASSLRDTYNEQFF.